Below are 17 T cell receptor beta chains sequenced from a single sample in a study of patients and donors after allogeneic stem cell transplantation. TCRdb used MiXCR to reprocess the RT-PCR reads, holding one entry per CDR3 protein. The sample lists about 110,000 distinct CDR3 sequences; about a third were seen once. The sample consisted of blood, either unsorted or a sorted T cell fraction (not recorded which). These receptor sequences come from a human donor who was either an allogeneic HSCT recipient or a stem cell or donor lymphocyte infusion donor (not recorded which). It is not recorded whose cells these are; they may come from a transplant donor.

This clonotype has ten or more counts. This chain connects TRBV6-6 to TRBJ1-2; D not certain. V dropped 5 bases and J dropped 7 bases, with 20 bases sitting between them. This CDR3 spans 15 amino acids. The germline CDR1 and CDR2 sequences are MNHNY and SVGAGI (reference sequence). CDR3 sequence reads: CASSAIQGRNLGYTF. The CDR3 coding sequence is TGTGCCAGCAGTGCAATTCAAGGGAGAAATCTTGGCTACACCTTC.

The V gene is TRBV7-9, the J gene TRBJ2-2; the D is unclear. Trimming left V 6 bases short and J 1 base short, with 3 bases between. The germline V gene encodes CDR1 SEHNR and CDR2 FQNEAQ (reference sequence). The CDR3 is made up of 12 amino acids. The CDR3 nucleotides read TGTGCCAGCAGTCGGAACACCGGGGAGCTGTTTTTT. It codes for CASSRNTGELFF.

This clonotype came up a few times. The chain has TRBV15 and TRBJ1-5, with 8 bases that match TRBD1. Germline values: CDR1 LNHNV, CDR2 YYDKDF (reference sequence). Trimming at V came to 1 base and at J to 4 bases, leaving 3 bases not matched to a gene. The length of the CDR3 is 15 residues. Here the CDR3 DNA reads TGTGCCACCAGCAGAGTACAGGGGGGGAATCAGCCCCAGCATTTT. As protein: CATSRVQGGNQPQHF.

The genes are TRBV6-1 and TRBJ2-2, with 7 nucleotides matching TRBD1. Germline V lookup: CDR1 MNHNS, CDR2 SASEGT. This CDR3 has 14 residues. Unmatched junction bases numbered 5, after V lost 8 bases and J lost 2 bases. CDR3 amino acids: CASPGQQNTGELFF. The DNA of the CDR3 is TGTGCCAGCCCGGGACAGCAAAACACCGGGGAGCTGTTTTTT.

This clonotype was counted once. This chain connects TRBV20-1 to TRBJ2-1, with 14 nucleotides matching TRBD2. Germline CDR1 DFQATT, CDR2 SNEGSKA (reference sequence). The CDR3 has 13 amino acids. CDR3 sequence reads: CSPGTSGSSEQFF. In nucleotides, the CDR3 is TGCAGCCCCGGGACTAGCGGGAGTTCTGAGCAGTTCTTC.

This clonotype is a singleton in its sample. The chain combines TRBV10-3 with TRBJ2-1; D is perhaps TRBD1 (5 bases). This CDR3 contains 13 residues. Germline CDR1 reads ENHRY; CDR2 reads SYGVKD. V shed 8 bases and J shed 4 bases, with 12 bases lying between them. CDR3 DNA sequence: TGTGCCATCCGGACAAGACTTTACAATGAGCAGTTCTTC. It is translated as CAIRTRLYNEQFF.

This clonotype occurred a few times. The rearrangement links TRBV6-5 to TRBJ1-2, with D maybe TRBD1 (5 bases). Germline lookup yields CDR1 MNHEY and CDR2 SVGAGI. The CDR3 is 15 residues long. Trimming took 2 bases from V and 8 from J, leaving 18 bases between them. The CDR3 DNA reads as TGTGCCAGCAGTTACCAAGCGGGACCCCTTGGGGGCTACACCTTC. This encodes CASSYQAGPLGGYTF.

The chain recombines TRBV30 with TRBJ1-3; weak D call: TRBD1 (5 bases). CDR1 GTSNPN and CDR2 SVGIG come from the germline V gene (reference sequence). V was pared by 3 bases and J by 0 bases, with 15 bases between. The CDR3 has 16 residues. As DNA, the CDR3 is TGTGCCTGGAGGCCACCAGGGACGGACTCTGGAAACACCATATATTTT. Translated, it gives CAWRPPGTDSGNTIYF.

The V call is TRBV6-2 or TRBV6-3, the J call TRBJ1-5; TRBD1 might be the D (6 bases). The germline V gene encodes CDR1 MNHEY and CDR2 SVGEGT. The CDR3 runs 15 residues. Trimming removed 0 bases at V and 2 bases at J, with 8 bases between. In DNA form, the CDR3 reads TGTGCCAGCAGTTACTCACAGGGAGGCAATCAGCCCCAGCATTTT. Translation: CASSYSQGGNQPQHF.

This rearrangement joins TRBV4-3 to TRBJ1-4, with unresolved D. V lost 0 bases to trimming and J lost 3 bases, with 14 bases between them. Germline V gene lookup returns CDR1 LGHNA and CDR2 YSLEER. CDR3 length equals 17 residues. The CDR3 DNA reads TGCGCCAGCAGCCAAGATCAAGGAGTGTGGGCTAATGAAAAACTGTTTTTT. It is translated as CASSQDQGVWANEKLFF.

The J gene is TRBJ2-1, the V gene TRBV20-1; D not certain. Germline CDR1 reads DFQATT; CDR2 reads SNEGSKA (reference sequence). The V end lost 7 bases, the J end lost 6 bases, and 13 bases lay between the germline ends. This CDR3 contains 12 residues. The CDR3 sequence: CSVVGSVNEQFF. In nucleotides, the CDR3 is TGCAGTGTCGTGGGCAGCGTCAATGAGCAGTTCTTC.

The chain links TRBV7-2 to TRBJ2-3; TRBD1 agrees at 9 bases. CDR1 SGHTA and CDR2 FQGNSA come from the germline V gene. The V and J ends lost 6 bases and 1 base, in that order; junction bases with no gene match: 8. The CDR3 spans 16 residues. This chain's CDR3 is CASRKGGDRGTDTQYF. CDR3 nucleotide sequence: TGTGCCAGCAGGAAAGGAGGGGACAGGGGCACAGATACGCAGTATTTT.

The gene calls are TRBV2 and TRBJ1-5; D not resolved. Trimming took off 4 bases at V and 7 bases at J, with 17 bases between the two ends. The CDR3 consists of 15 residues. Germline V gene lookup returns CDR1 SNHLY and CDR2 FYNNEI. CDR3 protein: CASSGWAGELQPQHF. In DNA, the CDR3 is TGTGCCAGCAGTGGCTGGGCCGGAGAATTGCAGCCCCAGCATTTT.

This clonotype came up a few times. J is TRBJ1-4 and V is TRBV21-1; TRBD1 is the table's D call and was not checked against the DNA. TRBV21-1 is marked as a pseudogene. This CDR3 is 15 amino acids long. In nucleotides, the CDR3 is TGTGCCAGCAGCCAGGCAGGACAGGCTAATGAAAAACTGTTTTTT. Its translation: CASSQAGQANEKLFF.

The gene calls are TRBV20-1 and TRBJ1-2, with D possibly TRBD1 on 5 matching bases. The V gene's germline CDR1 is DFQATT and CDR2 SNEGSKA (reference sequence). This CDR3 comprises 14 residues. Trimming took 0 bases from V and 5 from J, leaving 13 bases between them. CDR3 residues: CSARDSRGAYGYTF. CDR3 sequence (DNA): TGCAGTGCTAGAGATTCGCGAGGGGCTTATGGCTACACCTTC.

The chain links TRBV18 to TRBJ2-7, with D hard to call. CDR3 size: 14 residues. Trimming shortened V by 0 bases and J by 6 bases, and 12 bases separated the two germline ends. Germline V CDR1 and CDR2: KGHSH, LQKENI. CDR3 region: CASSPPGKEPEQYF. Written as DNA, the CDR3 is TGTGCCAGCTCACCACCAGGAAAGGAGCCCGAGCAGTACTTC.

This clonotype was seen a single time. A junction end diverges from the germline sequence, so it may reflect a read error. The chain uses TRBV10-3 and TRBJ1-3; D remains ambiguous. Germline V gives CDR1 ENHRY, CDR2 SYGVKD. The CDR3 spans 15 residues. The CDR3: CAISDIGLSGNTIYF. The CDR3 DNA sequence: TGTGCCATCAGTGACATTGGGCTCTCTGGAAACACTATATATTTT.